The present entry profiles one TCR beta chain with its context. The V end lost 0 bases, the J end lost 3 bases, and 15 bases lay between the germline ends. CDR3 size: 17 residues. CDR1 and CDR2 (germline): LGHDT, YNNKEL (reference sequence). These data belong to a study of T-cell reconstitution after alpha-beta-depleted transplantation in children. Using unique molecular identifiers, the investigators prepared the TCRbeta library. TCRdb processed the PCR reads anew with MiXCR; each CDR3 protein has one entry. The sample consists of some 500,000 distinct CDR3 sequences, 18% of them appearing once. This specimen was PBMCs from the stem cell graft donor, taken from the stem cell graft. The receptor was isolated from a human donor who donated a stem cell graft to a child with acute lymphoblastic leukemia. This rearrangement joins TRBV3-1 to TRBJ2-1, with a weak D call TRBD2 (6 bases). CDR3 in DNA: TGTGCCAGCAGCCAAGACGGACTAATTTCATTCTACAATGAGCAGTTCTTC. Translating it yields CASSQDGLISFYNEQFF.